The entry that follows covers one T cell receptor (beta chain) sequence. Antigen: not known. Measured with immunoSEQ multiplex PCR; TCRdb has only the in-frame clones, and not every one. The sample lists 50,000 to 75,000 clones; 85% to 90% were seen once. The data stem from a study of PD-1 blockade in classical Hodgkin lymphoma. General study findings and limits: The diversity seen at baseline in complete responders resembled that of newly diagnosed patients.

Autologous stem cell transplantation was followed by relapse in every patient, and brentuximab vedotin exposure varied. The V gene end was trimmed by 9 bases and the J gene end by 4 bases; junction bases not matched to a gene: 5. The CDR3 covers 13 residues. Germline V gives CDR1 SNHLY, CDR2 FYNNEI. Sequencing used peripheral blood mononuclear cells (PBMCs), obtained at baseline. This TCR came from a human donor with classical Hodgkin lymphoma. The rearrangement uses TRBV2 and TRBJ1-4; 7 bases match TRBD1. The CDR3 region is CARNDRVNEKLFF. The CDR3 coding sequence is TGTGCCAGAAATGACAGGGTTAATGAAAAACTGTTTTTT.